This T cell receptor beta chain was sequenced in a study of blood T cell repertoires in COVID-19. In the study overall: Both acute and convalescent COVID-19 samples were obtained from the United States, Italy and Spain. In each case, the material was cDNA or gDNA derived from T cells, B-cell-depleted T cells, or PBMCs.

This CDR3 has 16 residues. V lost 4 bases and J lost 0, with 14 bases in between. In germline, CDR1 is SGDLS, CDR2 YYNGEE. In the authors' workflow: It was from reference gene primer amplification that nucleated cell counts were estimated. TCRdb keeps only in-frame clones here, not all; method: immunoSEQ multiplex PCR. That table gives V, J and clone size, and the DNA gave D and trimming. Of some 130,000 clones listed, around 80% were seen once; the top ten hold roughly 10%. The rearrangement joins TRBV9 to TRBJ2-1; D might be TRBD2 (7 bases). Sequenced sample: peripheral blood. The source of this sequence is a human donor in a cohort sampled during active COVID-19. The CDR3 nucleotides read TGTGCCAGCAGCCGAGGGGGAGGGAGCTCCTACAATGAGCAGTTCTTC. Translating gives CASSRGGGSSYNEQFF.